The source of this T cell receptor (beta chain) is a study of lymphopenia after photon versus proton radiotherapy. Germline V CDR1 and CDR2: SGHRS, YFSETQ. V lost 4 bases to trimming and J lost 4 bases, with 15 bases between them. The CDR3 covers 14 residues. The assay was immunoSEQ multiplex PCR, and TCRdb's table has in-frame clones only and misses some. The profile shows 30,000 to 40,000 clones, about 93% of them singletons. This chain uses TRBV5-1 with TRBJ2-7; TRBD2 is a possible D gene (6 bases). The sample in question was peripheral blood, obtained from a patient treated with photon-based radiotherapy. The TCR was taken from a man in his 60s with cholangiocarcinoma. The CDR3 loop is CASSPQQGGYEQYF. In nucleotides, the CDR3 is TGCGCCAGCAGCCCGCAGCAGGGAGGATACGAGCAGTACTTC.